This T cell receptor (beta chain) was sequenced in a study of radiation and T cells in renal cell carcinoma. Study context: Nephrectomy followed 15 Gy stereotactic body radiation by 4 weeks. Whole-study findings and limits: Top tumor clonotypes rose in blood 2 weeks post-radiation, then contracted.

Only a few counts were recorded for this clone. What it binds is unknown. Here immunoSEQ multiplex PCR was the method, and the copy in TCRdb shows in-frame clones only, minus some. The sample has about 130,000 clones, 81% seen once; the top ten hold under 6.5%. Germline V gene lookup returns CDR1 MNHEY and CDR2 SMNVEV (reference sequence). This CDR3 is built from 13 residues. Trimming left V 3 bases short and J 3 bases short, with 9 bases between. This sample's time point: blood 2 weeks post-SBRT. Treatment given: 15 Gy SBRT to primary tumor, nephrectomy 4 weeks later. Blood was sampled at baseline, 2 weeks and 4 weeks after SBRT. Clear cell pathology was present in this patient's renal cell carcinoma.

Sequencing used blood, obtained from a patient whose treatment included radiotherapy and nephrectomy. The clonotype was recovered from a man aged 50 to 60 with renal cell carcinoma. This sequence joins TRBV27 and TRBJ2-7; the D is unclear. CDR3 DNA sequence: TGTGCCAGCAGTTTCTCCCTGGACTACGAGCAGTACTTC. This gives the protein CASSFSLDYEQYF.